The present T cell receptor beta chain was sequenced within a study of CD8+ T cells in alopecia areata. Points from the study as a whole: Normal skin's resident alphabeta T cells are also sequenced in scalp samples.

Germline values: CDR1 MNHEY, CDR2 SMNVEV (reference sequence). This CDR3 region has 16 residues. After removal of 2 bases from V and 3 bases from J, the junction contained 8 bases not matched to a gene. RNA was isolated and reverse transcribed to cDNA, the sequencing template. Method: immunoSEQ multiplex PCR; TCRdb's copy keeps in-frame clones and lacks some. This sample has about 130,000 clones, with approximately 49% found just once. In its sample, this clone was seen a few times. The antigen remains unidentified. This sequence joins TRBV27 and TRBJ2-7; 9 bases match TRBD1. The TCR sequence derives from a human donor with alopecia areata. Here the sequenced sample was CD8+ T cells sorted from blood, taken at week 0. CDR3 nucleotides: TGTGCCAGCAGTTTAGCGGGACAGGGAGGCGGCTACGAGCAGTACTTC. Translation gives CASSLAGQGGGYEQYF.